This entry lists 2 T cell receptor beta chains sequenced from one sample in a study of radiation and T cells in renal cell carcinoma. Time point of the sample: baseline pretreatment blood. Treatment given: 15 Gy SBRT to primary tumor, nephrectomy 4 weeks later. Using immunoSEQ multiplex PCR, the repertoire was profiled, and TCRdb retains in-frame clones only, with some absent. The data contain about 150,000 clones, over 75% of them seen just once; the ten biggest clones take up 12%. The source was blood, collected from a patient whose treatment included radiotherapy and nephrectomy. Receptors originate from a woman between 50 and 59 years old with renal cell carcinoma.

V and J are TRBV6-5 and TRBJ1-3; no clear D gene. The CDR3 consists of 14 residues. Germline V gene data show CDR1 as MNHEY and CDR2 as SVGAGI. Trimming removed 0 bases from V and 6 bases from J, with 9 bases in between. The CDR3 DNA reads TGTGCCAGCAGTTACTCGGACCGAAAAAACACCATATATTTT. Its protein is CASSYSDRKNTIYF.

This clone was seen just once. V is TRBV5-6 and J is TRBJ2-7; D is perhaps TRBD1 (6 bases). V was trimmed by 1 base and J by 5 bases, leaving 19 bases between them. This CDR3 is built from 16 residues. Germline V gene sequence: CDR1 SGHDT, CDR2 YYEEEE. CDR3: CASSLSYGAGEDEQYF. The CDR3 DNA is TGTGCCAGCAGCTTGAGCTACGGGGCAGGGGAAGACGAGCAGTACTTC.